A single sample is the source of the 9 T cell receptor beta chains below, sequenced in a study of control samples from healthy donors and cancer patients. Here immunoSEQ multiplex PCR was the method, and the copy in TCRdb shows in-frame clones only, minus some. Among roughly 160,000 clones listed, about 95% were seen once. What was sequenced was PBMCs. The receptor set was obtained from a man aged 60 to 75 with colorectal cancer.

The chain links TRBV19 to TRBJ1-4, with D perhaps TRBD1 (5 bases). The CDR3 length is 16 residues. Trimming removed 5 bases at V and 7 bases at J, with 20 bases between. Germline CDR1 reads LNHDA; CDR2 reads SQIVND (reference sequence). The CDR3 reads CASSEPGGTASEKLFF. The CDR3 DNA reads TGTGCCAGTAGTGAGCCTGGGGGGACGGCCTCTGAAAAACTGTTTTTT.

The chain is built from TRBV7-2 and TRBJ1-1, with D hard to call. Trimming took 3 bases from V and 3 from J, leaving 8 bases between them. CDR1 SGHTA and CDR2 FQGNSA come from the germline V gene. The CDR3 runs to 13 residues. CDR3 in amino acids: CASSLQEDTEAFF. In DNA, the CDR3 is TGTGCCAGCAGCTTGCAGGAGGACACTGAAGCTTTCTTT.

This clone appeared once. Compared with germline, one end of the junction differs, possibly owing to a read error. The rearrangement links TRBV6-1 to TRBJ2-7; no reliable D call. Looked up from germline, CDR1 is MNHNS and CDR2 is SASEGT. The CDR3 spans 10 residues. CDR3 protein: CANSDGEQYF. The CDR3 nucleotides read TGTGCCAACAGTGACGGTGAGCAGTACTTC.

This chain links TRBV3-1 (or the pseudogene TRBV3-2) with TRBJ1-1; TRBD1 might be the D (6 bases). Germline loops: CDR1 LGHDT, CDR2 YNNKEL (reference sequence). V lost 6 bases, J lost 4 bases, and 15 bases lay in between. The CDR3 length is 14 residues. CDR3 coding DNA: TGTGCCAGCAGTCGTCGGGGGGCGCCCACTGAAGCTTTCTTT. Protein: CASSRRGAPTEAFF.

V and J are TRBV6-5 and TRBJ2-5; 8 nucleotides align to TRBD2. Germline CDR1 MNHEY, CDR2 SVGAGI. The CDR3 has 16 amino acids. V was clipped by 0 bases and J by 2 bases; unmatched bases: 5. CDR3 nucleotide sequence: TGTGCCAGCAGTTACTCTAGCGGGGTGCTGCAAGAGACCCAGTACTTC. This translates into CASSYSSGVLQETQYF.

The CDR3 nucleotides read TGTGCCAGCAGCCCAGATTCGGGGTTCTATGGCTACACCTTC. The encoded protein is CASSPDSGFYGYTF. The chain couples TRBV7-8 to TRBJ1-2; D gene unclear. Between the trimmed V and J ends, which lost 5 bases and 4 bases, there was a span of 14 bases. Germline V gene sequence: CDR1 SGHVS, CDR2 FQNEAQ. The CDR3 has 14 amino acids.

This clone was recorded once. The chain carries TRBV15 and TRBJ2-7; 12 nucleotides agree with TRBD1. V gave up 3 bases and J gave up 5 bases; unmatched junction bases: 8. The CDR3 sequence is 16 residues long. CDR1 is LNHNV and CDR2 is YYDKDF in the germline V gene (reference sequence). In nucleotides, the CDR3 is TGTGCCACCAGCAGGGTTACCGGGACAGGGGGCGACGAGCAGTACTTC. This sequence encodes CATSRVTGTGGDEQYF.

This clone is a singleton in its sample. The J gene is TRBJ1-2, the V gene TRBV9, with 10 bases identical to TRBD1. With 2 bases clipped from V and 5 bases from J, the junction kept 3 bases outside the gene matches. The CDR3 covers 14 residues. Germline-derived CDR1 and CDR2 are SGDLS and YYNGEE. The CDR3 protein is CASSVDRGEYGYTF. CDR3 nucleotide sequence: TGTGCCAGCAGCGTGGACAGGGGGGAGTATGGCTACACCTTC.

The V gene is TRBV5-4, the J gene TRBJ2-3, with D maybe TRBD1 (6 bases). Germline CDR1 reads SGHNT; CDR2 reads YYREEE (reference sequence). This CDR3 comprises 14 residues. V was clipped by 4 bases and J by 2 bases, with 11 bases between them. As DNA, the CDR3 is TGTGCCAGCAGCACTCGACAGGTCACAGATACGCAGTATTTT. It specifies CASSTRQVTDTQYF.